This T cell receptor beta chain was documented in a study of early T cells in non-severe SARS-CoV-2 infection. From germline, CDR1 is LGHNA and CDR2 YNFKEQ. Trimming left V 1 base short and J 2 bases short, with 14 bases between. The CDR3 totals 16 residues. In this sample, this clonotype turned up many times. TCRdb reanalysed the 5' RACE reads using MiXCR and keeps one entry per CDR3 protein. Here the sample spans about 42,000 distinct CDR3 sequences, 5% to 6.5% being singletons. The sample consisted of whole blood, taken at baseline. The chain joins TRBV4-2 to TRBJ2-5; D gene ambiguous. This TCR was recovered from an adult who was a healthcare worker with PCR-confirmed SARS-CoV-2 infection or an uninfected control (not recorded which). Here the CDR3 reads CASSQAALLPQETQYF. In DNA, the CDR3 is TGTGCCAGCAGCCAAGCCGCCCTTCTGCCTCAAGAGACCCAGTACTTC.